The clone carrying this T cell receptor (beta chain) was detected only a few times. Each CDR3 protein is one row after TCRdb ran MiXCR on the RT-PCR reads. The data hold about 300,000 distinct CDR3 sequences, with just over 20% observed a single time. The CDR3 length is 17 residues. With 0 bases removed from V and 6 bases from J, the gap between germline ends came to 18 bases. Germline lookup yields CDR1 MNHEY and CDR2 SVGAGI. This record belongs to a study of response to subunit inactivated influenza vaccine. The chain carries TRBV6-5 and TRBJ1-5; D possibly corresponds to TRBD1 (5 bases). The clonotype comes from a man aged 50 to 75 who received an inactivated influenza vaccine. The material sequenced was PBMCs from blood, taken 21 months after vaccination. The DNA of the CDR3 is TGTGCCAGCAGTTACTCGAAAGTGGTGGGGGAGGCTCAGCCCCAGCATTTT. Protein: CASSYSKVVGEAQPQHF.